These T cell receptor beta chains were read from a single sample in a study of blood T cell repertoires in COVID-19. Data came from immunoSEQ multiplex PCR; TCRdb stores just in-frame clones and leaves some out. The sample holds 190,000 or so clones, around 84% seen once. Sequenced sample: peripheral blood. Receptor source: a man between 35 and 55 years old with active or convalescent COVID-19. Each CDR3 is given with its conserved first and last residue. D genes are given only for firm matches. Size values are once, few and many counts, or a class for expanded clones, and some rows have none.

j_call: TRBJ1-1; clone_size: .; d_call: TRBD1; v_call: TRBV28; cdr3_nt: TGTGCCAGCAGCCTCGACAGGGGGCTAGCAAACACTGAAGCTTTCTTT; cdr3_aa: CASSLDRGLANTEAFF
j_call: TRBJ2-7; clone_size: .; d_call: TRBD2; v_call: TRBV29-1; cdr3_nt: TGCAGCGTGGACAATAGCGGGGGTCAAGACGAGCAGTACTTC; cdr3_aa: CSVDNSGGQDEQYF
j_call: TRBJ2-2; clone_size: few; d_call: TRBD1; v_call: TRBV2; cdr3_nt: TGTGCCAGCAGGGATGACAGGGGGCAGAACACCGGGGAGCTGTTTTTT; cdr3_aa: CASRDDRGQNTGELFF
j_call: TRBJ1-5; clone_size: .; d_call: .; v_call: TRBV2; cdr3_nt: TGTGCCAGCACGAAAGACCGTGGAGGCAATCAGCCCCAGCATTTT; cdr3_aa: CASTKDRGGNQPQHF
j_call: TRBJ1-1; clone_size: .; d_call: .; v_call: TRBV29-1; cdr3_nt: TGCAGCGTTGATAGGAGGTTGGCCACTGAAGCTTTCTTT; cdr3_aa: CSVDRRLATEAFF
j_call: TRBJ1-2; clone_size: .; d_call: .; v_call: TRBV7-8; cdr3_nt: TGTGCCAGCAGCTCCCCGGACAGACTACATAACTATGGCTACACCTTC; cdr3_aa: CASSSPDRLHNYGYTF
j_call: TRBJ1-5; clone_size: .; d_call: .; v_call: TRBV7-9; cdr3_nt: TGTGCCAGCAGCGGGGGGTTAGATCAGCCCCAGCATTTT; cdr3_aa: CASSGGLDQPQHF
j_call: TRBJ2-6; clone_size: .; d_call: .; v_call: TRBV29-1; cdr3_nt: TGCAGCGTTGATGGCGGATCTGGGGCCAACGTCCTGACTTTC; cdr3_aa: CSVDGGSGANVLTF
j_call: TRBJ2-2; clone_size: .; d_call: .; v_call: TRBV15; cdr3_nt: TGTGCCACCAGCAGAGATCGGGGATACGGGTCCGGGGAGCTGTTTTTT; cdr3_aa: CATSRDRGYGSGELFF
j_call: TRBJ1-3; clone_size: .; d_call: .; v_call: TRBV5-1; cdr3_nt: TGCGCCAGCAGCAAGGACAGCATCAACTCTGGAAACACCATATATTTT; cdr3_aa: CASSKDSINSGNTIYF
j_call: TRBJ2-3; clone_size: .; d_call: .; v_call: TRBV6-5; cdr3_nt: TGTGCCAGCAGGGAGGGAGGCTGGGCCACAGATACGCAGTATTTT; cdr3_aa: CASREGGWATDTQYF
j_call: TRBJ1-2; clone_size: few; d_call: TRBD1; v_call: TRBV5-6; cdr3_nt: TGTGCCAGCAGCTTGAACATCAGAGGACAGGACTATGGCTACACCTTC; cdr3_aa: CASSLNIRGQDYGYTF
j_call: TRBJ1-1; clone_size: .; d_call: TRBD1; v_call: TRBV30; cdr3_nt: TGTGCCTGGAGTAGGACGGGGACAGGGGCTGATGAAGCTTTCTTT; cdr3_aa: CAWSRTGTGADEAFF
j_call: TRBJ2-3; clone_size: .; d_call: .; v_call: TRBV7-2; cdr3_nt: TGTGCCAGCAGCCCAGTGGATACGCAGTATTTT; cdr3_aa: CASSPVDTQYF
j_call: TRBJ1-5; clone_size: .; d_call: TRBD1; v_call: TRBV3-1/TRBV3-2; cdr3_nt: TGTGCCAGCAGCAAAAACCCAGGGGGCGTTCAGCCCCAGCATTTT; cdr3_aa: CASSKNPGGVQPQHF
j_call: TRBJ1-2; clone_size: .; d_call: TRBD1; v_call: TRBV6-6; cdr3_nt: TGTGCCAGCACATTACAGGGGGGCTCTAACTATGGCTACACCTTC; cdr3_aa: CASTLQGGSNYGYTF
j_call: TRBJ1-5; clone_size: .; d_call: .; v_call: TRBV12-3/TRBV12-4; cdr3_nt: TGTGCCAGCAGTTTCAACCTTGTCAGGCCCCAGCATTTT; cdr3_aa: CASSFNLVRPQHF
j_call: TRBJ1-5; clone_size: .; d_call: TRBD1; v_call: TRBV7-9; cdr3_nt: TGTGCCAGTGGACAGGGTGATCAGCCCCAGCATTTT; cdr3_aa: CASGQGDQPQHF
j_call: TRBJ2-2; clone_size: .; d_call: .; v_call: TRBV4-1; cdr3_nt: TGCGCCAGCAGCCACCCCCTCACCGGGGAGCTGTTTTTT; cdr3_aa: CASSHPLTGELFF
j_call: TRBJ1-2; clone_size: few; d_call: .; v_call: TRBV5-1; cdr3_nt: TGCGCCAGCAGCGGCGGGACGGCGGTCTATGGCTACACCTTC; cdr3_aa: CASSGGTAVYGYTF
j_call: TRBJ2-5; clone_size: .; d_call: .; v_call: TRBV14; cdr3_nt: TGTGCCAGCAGCCCTTGGACAGCTCAGCCGAAAGAGACCCAGTACTTC; cdr3_aa: CASSPWTAQPKETQYF
j_call: TRBJ2-5; clone_size: .; d_call: .; v_call: TRBV3-1/TRBV3-2; cdr3_nt: TGTGCCAGCAGCCAAGGAAAGGGACTTCACCAAGAGACCCAGTACTTC; cdr3_aa: CASSQGKGLHQETQYF
j_call: TRBJ2-3; clone_size: .; d_call: TRBD2; v_call: TRBV15; cdr3_nt: TGTGCCACCAGAGCGGGGGGGAAAGATACGCAGTATTTT; cdr3_aa: CATRAGGKDTQYF
j_call: TRBJ1-2; clone_size: .; d_call: .; v_call: TRBV6-5; cdr3_nt: TGTGCCAGCAGTTACTCGGTCGCGGGGGCTGGGGGCTACACCTTC; cdr3_aa: CASSYSVAGAGGYTF
j_call: TRBJ2-1; clone_size: .; d_call: TRBD2; v_call: TRBV5-1; cdr3_nt: TGCGCCAGCAGCTTGCCCGGGACTAGCGGGGGGCAGTTCTTC; cdr3_aa: CASSLPGTSGGQFF
j_call: TRBJ2-3; clone_size: .; d_call: TRBD2; v_call: TRBV7-6; cdr3_nt: TGTGCCAGCAGCTTAGAAGCGGCTAGCGGGGGCTACACAGATACGCAGTATTTT; cdr3_aa: CASSLEAASGGYTDTQYF
j_call: TRBJ1-5; clone_size: .; d_call: .; v_call: TRBV2; cdr3_nt: TGTGCCAGCACAAGCGGCTATAGCAATCAGCCCCAGCATTTT; cdr3_aa: CASTSGYSNQPQHF
j_call: TRBJ1-6; clone_size: .; d_call: .; v_call: TRBV5-1; cdr3_nt: TGCGCCAGCAGCTCGAGCAGCGGGGAATATTCACCCCTCCACTTT; cdr3_aa: CASSSSSGEYSPLHF
j_call: TRBJ2-1; clone_size: .; d_call: TRBD1; v_call: TRBV24-1; cdr3_nt: TGTGCCACCAGTGACGGGACAGGGCACAATGAGCAGTTCTTC; cdr3_aa: CATSDGTGHNEQFF
j_call: TRBJ1-5; clone_size: once; d_call: TRBD1; v_call: TRBV11-2; cdr3_nt: TGTGCCAGCAGCCCTGGGACAGCGAGCAATCAGCCCCAGCATTTT; cdr3_aa: CASSPGTASNQPQHF
j_call: TRBJ2-7; clone_size: .; d_call: TRBD1; v_call: TRBV5-1; cdr3_nt: TGCGCCAGCAGCCGCCAGGGGGCCGACGAGCAGTACTTC; cdr3_aa: CASSRQGADEQYF
j_call: TRBJ2-5; clone_size: .; d_call: TRBD1; v_call: TRBV10-2; cdr3_nt: TGCGCCAGCTGGACAGGGGTAGGCGAGACCCAGTACTTC; cdr3_aa: CASWTGVGETQYF
j_call: TRBJ2-7; clone_size: .; d_call: TRBD2; v_call: TRBV7-2; cdr3_nt: TGTGCCAGCAGCTTAGCGGGGGGGGTGGCCTACGAGCAGTACTTC; cdr3_aa: CASSLAGGVAYEQYF
j_call: TRBJ1-3; clone_size: .; d_call: .; v_call: TRBV2; cdr3_nt: TGTGCCAGCTTACCAGGGGTCTCCTCTGGAAACACCATATATTTT; cdr3_aa: CASLPGVSSGNTIYF
j_call: TRBJ2-3; clone_size: .; d_call: TRBD2; v_call: TRBV6-2/TRBV6-3; cdr3_nt: TGTGCCAGCAGTTATCCCCTAGCGGGGGGCCCAGATACGCAGTATTTT; cdr3_aa: CASSYPLAGGPDTQYF
j_call: TRBJ2-7; clone_size: few; d_call: TRBD1; v_call: TRBV5-8; cdr3_nt: TGTGCCAGCAGCTTTTACCCTCGACAGGGAAGAGACGAGCAGTACTTC; cdr3_aa: CASSFYPRQGRDEQYF
j_call: TRBJ2-1; clone_size: .; d_call: TRBD1; v_call: TRBV4-2; cdr3_nt: TGTGCCAGCAGCCCCCGACAGGGGAGCTCCTACAATGAGCAGTTCTTC; cdr3_aa: CASSPRQGSSYNEQFF
j_call: TRBJ1-1; clone_size: .; d_call: .; v_call: TRBV5-6; cdr3_nt: TGTGCCAGCAGCTTGGCTCTATTTAGGGGGTACACTGAAGCTTTCTTT; cdr3_aa: CASSLALFRGYTEAFF
j_call: TRBJ1-6; clone_size: .; d_call: .; v_call: TRBV21-1; cdr3_nt: TGTGCCAGCAGCAAAGATGCGGGGGCCCGAGACAGTAGCCCCAAAAGCTCCTATAATTCACCCCTCCACTTT; cdr3_aa: CASSKDAGARDSSPKSSYNSPLHF
j_call: TRBJ1-5; clone_size: .; d_call: .; v_call: TRBV6-2/TRBV6-3; cdr3_nt: TGTGCCAGCAGCCCCCAGATCGGAGGGAGTCAGCCCCAGCATTTT; cdr3_aa: CASSPQIGGSQPQHF
j_call: TRBJ1-1; clone_size: .; d_call: .; v_call: TRBV5-8; cdr3_nt: TGTGCCAGCAGCTTGGCCATGGACTCCAGCCCGAACACTGAAGCTTTCTTT; cdr3_aa: CASSLAMDSSPNTEAFF
j_call: TRBJ2-7; clone_size: .; d_call: TRBD1; v_call: TRBV7-8; cdr3_nt: TGTGCCAGCAGCACCCCCGGGACAGCCCTCTACGAGCAGTACTTC; cdr3_aa: CASSTPGTALYEQYF
j_call: TRBJ1-1; clone_size: .; d_call: .; v_call: TRBV19; cdr3_nt: TGTGCCAGTAGTCCCCAGGGGAAGGGAGTGAACACTGAAGCTTTCTTT; cdr3_aa: CASSPQGKGVNTEAFF
j_call: TRBJ1-5; clone_size: .; d_call: TRBD1; v_call: TRBV2; cdr3_nt: TGTGCCAGCAAAGGACAGGGAAATCAGCCCCAGCATTTT; cdr3_aa: CASKGQGNQPQHF
j_call: TRBJ1-2; clone_size: .; d_call: .; v_call: TRBV12-3/TRBV12-4; cdr3_nt: TGTGCCAGCAGTTTGGTGCCAGTTGAAGGCTACACCTTC; cdr3_aa: CASSLVPVEGYTF
j_call: TRBJ2-5; clone_size: .; d_call: .; v_call: TRBV11-2; cdr3_nt: TGTGCCAGCAGCTTGGGGCAGCAAGAGACCCAGTACTTC; cdr3_aa: CASSLGQQETQYF
j_call: TRBJ1-4; clone_size: .; d_call: .; v_call: TRBV6-5; cdr3_nt: TGTGCCAGCAGTCGGCAGGATACCGAAAAACTGTTTTTT; cdr3_aa: CASSRQDTEKLFF
j_call: TRBJ2-1; clone_size: .; d_call: .; v_call: TRBV4-2; cdr3_nt: TGTGCCAGCAGCCCAGTCCCCAATGAGCAGTTCTTC; cdr3_aa: CASSPVPNEQFF
j_call: TRBJ2-7; clone_size: .; d_call: .; v_call: TRBV5-8; cdr3_nt: TGTGCCAGCAGCTTGGCCTCGGGCTACGAGCAGTACTTC; cdr3_aa: CASSLASGYEQYF
j_call: TRBJ1-6; clone_size: .; d_call: TRBD1; v_call: TRBV19; cdr3_nt: TGTGCCAGTAAAGTGCAGGGGGCTACTTCACCCCTCCACTTT; cdr3_aa: CASKVQGATSPLHF
j_call: TRBJ2-5; clone_size: .; d_call: .; v_call: TRBV19; cdr3_nt: TGTGCCAGTAGTATGCAGGCCCAAGAGACCCAGTACTTC; cdr3_aa: CASSMQAQETQYF
j_call: TRBJ2-2; clone_size: once; d_call: .; v_call: TRBV10-1; cdr3_nt: TGCGCCAGCAGTCGACAGGGAGGCACCGGGGAGCTGTTTTTT; cdr3_aa: CASSRQGGTGELFF
j_call: TRBJ2-5; clone_size: .; d_call: .; v_call: TRBV11-3; cdr3_nt: TGTGCCAGCACCACTAAAGCGGGTCAAAGCGGGACCCAGTACTTC; cdr3_aa: CASTTKAGQSGTQYF